The 25 T cell receptor beta chains reported below all come from one sample, sequenced in a study of glioma-infiltrating T cells after dendritic cell vaccination. The time point here: after dendritic cell vaccination, including at tumor progression/relapse. The data were produced by immunoSEQ multiplex PCR, yet TCRdb's version contains in-frame clones alone and is incomplete. The sample holds around 87,000 clones, 80% to 85% seen once. The sequencing here drew on blood, taken after dendritic cell vaccination. These receptors all stem from a human donor with glioblastoma.

The chain combines TRBV4-1 with TRBJ1-4; tentatively, D is TRBD1 (6 bases). V was pared by 0 bases and J by 6 bases, with 20 bases between. The CDR3 runs 18 residues. Germline values: CDR1 MGHRA, CDR2 YSYEKL. The CDR3 bases are TGCGCCAGCAGCCAAGAGTACGGATCAGGGGTGGGATATGAAAAACTGTTTTTT. This encodes CASSQEYGSGVGYEKLFF.

This chain connects TRBV7-2 to TRBJ1-5, with 11 bases identical to TRBD1. The CDR3 totals 15 residues. Unmatched junction bases numbered 5, after V lost 3 bases and J lost 7 bases. Germline V gives CDR1 SGHTA, CDR2 FQGNSA. The CDR3 bases are TGTGCCAGCAGCTTGTCAGGGACAGGGGGGCAGCCCCAGCATTTT. Translated, it gives CASSLSGTGGQPQHF.

V gene TRBV6-4 combines with J gene TRBJ2-6, with D unresolved. This CDR3 spans 15 amino acids. The germline gives CDR1 MRHNA, CDR2 SNTAGT. V lost 2 bases, J lost 0 bases, and 5 bases lay in between. CDR3 nucleotides: TGTGCCAGCAGTGACCAGGTCTCTGGGGCCAACGTCCTGACTTTC. Translated, it gives CASSDQVSGANVLTF.

The V call is TRBV5-5, the J call TRBJ2-3, with D uncertain. V was cut by 5 bases and J by 2 bases, with 12 bases left in between. The CDR3 totals 14 residues. The germline V gene encodes CDR1 SGHKS and CDR2 YYEKEE (reference sequence). CDR3 sequence: CASRAAVATDTQYF. DNA for the CDR3: TGTGCCAGCAGGGCCGCAGTTGCCACAGATACGCAGTATTTT.

The chain joins TRBV7-2 to TRBJ1-1; perhaps TRBD1 as D (5 bases). The CDR3 has 14 residues. V lost 6 bases to trimming and J lost 1 base, with 12 bases between them. CDR1 and CDR2 (germline): SGHTA, FQGNSA. This chain's CDR3 is CASSLFRGNTEAFF. The CDR3 DNA sequence: TGTGCCAGCAGTCTTTTTAGGGGGAACACTGAAGCTTTCTTT.

This rearrangement joins TRBV7-9 to TRBJ1-4; TRBD1 matches at 9 bases. Trimming removed 5 bases from V and 8 bases from J; junction bases left unmatched: 15. The CDR3 runs to 17 residues. Germline lookup yields CDR1 SEHNR and CDR2 FQNEAQ (reference sequence). In DNA, the CDR3 is TGTGCCAGCAGCGTGGGGGGGAAACAGGGGGCTCAAGAAAAACTGTTTTTT. Translated: CASSVGGKQGAQEKLFF.

This CDR3 reads CASSVAGRRGETQYF. Here the CDR3 DNA reads TGTGCCAGCAGCGTGGCAGGGCGAAGGGGGGAGACCCAGTACTTC. The V and J genes are TRBV9 and TRBJ2-5; D is possibly TRBD1 (6 bases). The V end lost 2 bases, the J end lost 5 bases, and 16 bases lay between the germline ends. Germline CDR1 reads SGDLS; CDR2 reads YYNGEE. This CDR3 region has 15 residues.

V is TRBV7-2 and J is TRBJ2-2, with 9 positions matching TRBD2. Trimming took 3 bases from V and 8 from J; bases not matched to a gene: 10. CDR1 is SGHTA and CDR2 is FQGNSA in the germline V gene. The CDR3 covers 16 residues. The CDR3 nucleotides read TGTGCCAGCAGCTTGGGAGGACTAGCGATTTCTGGGGAGCTGTTTTTT. Its translation is CASSLGGLAISGELFF.

The chain combines TRBV2 with TRBJ2-7; 13 bases map to TRBD2. After removal of 6 bases from V and 4 bases from J, the junction contained 6 bases not matched to a gene. Germline V lookup: CDR1 SNHLY, CDR2 FYNNEI. This CDR3 has 15 residues. The CDR3 DNA reads as TGTGCCAGCAGGGCAACTAGCGGGGGGGAGTACGAGCAGTACTTC. Translation gives CASRATSGGEYEQYF. The variable domain in full, with the rest retrieved from reference TRBV2 and TRBJ2-7, is EPEVTQTPSHQVTQMGQEVILRCVPISNHLYFYWYRQILGQKVEFLVSFYNNEISEKSEIFDDQFSVERPDGSNFTLKIRSTKLEDSAMYFCASRATSGGEYEQYFGPGTRLTVT.

J is TRBJ2-1 and V is TRBV4-1, with TRBD2 as a possible D gene (5 bases). The V end lost 3 bases, the J end lost 5 bases, and 14 bases lay between the germline ends. This CDR3 has 15 amino acids. The germline gives CDR1 MGHRA, CDR2 YSYEKL. This CDR3 is CASSHSNGENNEQFF. In DNA form, the CDR3 reads TGCGCCAGCAGCCACTCCAACGGGGAAAACAATGAGCAGTTCTTC.

The J gene is TRBJ2-7, the V gene TRBV7-2; TRBD1 might be the D (6 bases). V was trimmed by 6 bases and J by 7 bases, leaving 22 bases between them. CDR3 size: 15 residues. Germline V gene lookup returns CDR1 SGHTA and CDR2 FQGNSA. CDR3 amino acids: CASSSGQLSVEEQYF. The CDR3, as DNA: TGTGCCAGCAGTTCGGGACAACTTTCAGTGGAGGAGCAGTACTTC.

CDR3 sequence: CASSLVGGAPGNTIYF. The CDR3 bases are TGCGCCAGCAGCTTGGTGGGGGGAGCCCCTGGAAACACCATATATTTT. V gene TRBV5-1 combines with J gene TRBJ1-3, with D maybe TRBD1 (5 bases). Germline lookup yields CDR1 SGHRS and CDR2 YFSETQ. This CDR3 has 16 amino acids. The V gene lost 0 bases and the J gene lost 2 bases, with 12 bases spanning the gap.

This clone was counted once. V and J are TRBV2 and TRBJ1-5, with 9 bases identical to TRBD1. Germline V gene sequence: CDR1 SNHLY, CDR2 FYNNEI. This CDR3 contains 14 residues. The ends lost 4 bases at V and 4 bases at J; junction bases unmatched: 2. The CDR3 spells CASSGTGANQPQHF. The CDR3 DNA reads TGTGCCAGCAGTGGGACAGGGGCTAATCAGCCCCAGCATTTT.

This clone was counted a single time. This chain uses TRBV5-5 with TRBJ1-2; perhaps TRBD1 as D (5 bases). V was pared by 4 bases and J by 0 bases, with 10 bases between. CDR1 is SGHKS and CDR2 is YYEKEE in the germline V gene (reference sequence). The CDR3 loop spans 14 amino acids. The CDR3 loop reads CASSRQQANYGYTF. In DNA, the CDR3 is TGTGCCAGCAGCCGACAGCAGGCTAACTATGGCTACACCTTC.

The rearrangement uses TRBV7-3 and TRBJ2-1; 16 positions agree with TRBD2. Germline V gene sequence: CDR1 SGHTA, CDR2 FQGTGA. The V segment lost 1 base and the J segment 6 bases; nucleotides outside the gene matches: 6. The length of the CDR3 is 18 residues. The DNA of the CDR3 is TGTGCCAGCAGCTTAAGGGGGACTAGCGGGGGGGCCCGCAATGAGCAGTTCTTC. Encoded protein: CASSLRGTSGGARNEQFF.

The gene calls are TRBV20-1 and TRBJ2-1; D might be TRBD1 (6 bases). Germline CDR1 reads DFQATT; CDR2 reads SNEGSKA (reference sequence). The CDR3 runs 11 residues. V was pared by 2 bases and J by 13 bases, with 12 bases between. The CDR3 protein is CSARLGGLQFF. For the CDR3, the DNA is TGCAGTGCTAGACTAGGGGGTTTACAGTTCTTC.

J is TRBJ2-5 and V is TRBV5-4; D gene unclear. Germline V gene sequence: CDR1 SGHNT, CDR2 YYREEE (reference sequence). This CDR3 region has 17 residues. Trimming cost V 0 bases and J 2 bases, with 17 bases left between them. The CDR3 DNA is TGTGCCAGCAGCTTGGTACAGTCTTCTCCGGATCAAGAGACCCAGTACTTC. Translating it yields CASSLVQSSPDQETQYF.

This chain links TRBV6-1 with TRBJ2-7; weak D call: TRBD1 (5 bases). Germline values: CDR1 MNHNS, CDR2 SASEGT. The CDR3 contains 14 residues. Trimming pared 5 bases from V and 1 base from J, leaving 12 bases between. Written as DNA, the CDR3 is TGTGCCAGCAGTTCCCCGGACAAATCCTACGAGCAGTACTTC. This gives the protein CASSSPDKSYEQYF.

This clone was counted a few times. The chain couples TRBV11-2 to TRBJ2-3; weak D call: TRBD1 (5 bases). The CDR3 consists of 12 residues. Germline assignment: CDR1 SGHAT and CDR2 FQNNGV. Trimming took off 8 bases at V and 5 bases at J, with 11 bases between the two ends. The CDR3 DNA is TGTGCCAGCGGGGCAGGGCTAGATACGCAGTATTTT. Protein product: CASGAGLDTQYF.

The CDR3 reads CASSDRGGNTIYF. The CDR3 DNA sequence: TGTGCCAGCAGCGACAGGGGTGGAAACACCATATATTTT. The gene calls are TRBV27 and TRBJ1-3; 8 bases fit TRBD1. The junction had 1 base not matched to a gene; V was cut back by 6 bases and J by 3 bases. The length of the CDR3 is 13 residues. The germline CDR1 and CDR2 sequences are MNHEY and SMNVEV (reference sequence).

V and J are TRBV5-4 and TRBJ1-1; D might be TRBD1 (6 bases). Germline assignment: CDR1 SGHNT and CDR2 YYREEE (reference sequence). Between the trimmed V and J ends, which lost 4 bases and 0 bases, there was a span of 19 bases. This CDR3 is 17 amino acids long. Written as DNA, the CDR3 is TGTGCCAGCAGCGTGGACAGTACCAACCCTTTGAACACTGAAGCTTTCTTT. It yields the protein CASSVDSTNPLNTEAFF.

This clone was detected once. The rearrangement joins TRBV25-1 to TRBJ1-1; D might be TRBD1 (6 bases). Germline lookup yields CDR1 MGHDK and CDR2 SYGVNS. CDR3 length: 15 amino acids. V shed 7 bases and J shed 1 base, with 16 bases lying between them. The CDR3 region has the DNA TGTGCCAGCAAATCAGGGGACGGGGCGAACACTGAAGCTTTCTTT. It specifies CASKSGDGANTEAFF.

This clone was picked up one time. This chain uses TRBV10-3 with TRBJ1-1, with TRBD1 matching 10 bases. The length of the CDR3 is 13 residues. Germline loops: CDR1 ENHRY, CDR2 SYGVKD. With 7 bases clipped from V and 10 bases from J, the junction kept 9 bases outside the gene matches. The CDR3 loop reads CAIISPGQGRAFF. CDR3 DNA: TGTGCCATCATAAGTCCGGGACAGGGGAGAGCTTTCTTT.

The chain carries TRBV27 and TRBJ2-2; 9 bases align to TRBD1. The ends lost 5 bases at V and 5 bases at J; junction bases unmatched: 6. Germline V gene data show CDR1 as MNHEY and CDR2 as SMNVEV (reference sequence). There are 15 residues in the CDR3. CDR3: CASSRDRGSTGELFF. DNA of the CDR3: TGTGCCAGCAGTAGAGACAGGGGGTCAACCGGGGAGCTGTTTTTT.

V gene TRBV7-2 combines with J gene TRBJ2-5; D gene ambiguous. Germline lookup yields CDR1 SGHTA and CDR2 FQGNSA. CDR3 length: 12 amino acids. V shed 5 bases and J shed 5 bases, with 9 bases lying between them. In DNA, the CDR3 is TGTGCCAGCAGCCTACCCCGGGAGACCCAGTACTTC. Translation: CASSLPRETQYF. Full variable domain (missing parts from reference TRBV7-2 and TRBJ2-5): GAGVSQSPSNKVTEKGKDVELRCDPISGHTALYWYRQSLGQGLEFLIYFQGNSAPDKSGLPSDRFSAERTGGSVSTLTIQRTQQEDSAVYLCASSLPRETQYFGPGTRLLVL.